This TCR beta chain was identified in a study of response to subunit inactivated influenza vaccine. Whole-study results and caveats: Authors suggested seasonal influenza vaccinations each recruit few new T cells.

As regards this clonotype: The antigen remains unidentified.

J lost 3 bases, V lost 4 bases, and 7 bases had no gene match. This CDR3 has 15 residues. In germline, CDR1 is SGHNT, CDR2 YYREEE (reference sequence). TCRdb itself ran the RT-PCR reads through MiXCR, one entry per CDR3 protein. This sample has roughly 290,000 distinct CDR3 sequences; 21% occur once, and the top ten carry roughly a tenth. The chain has TRBV5-4 and TRBJ1-2; 9 bases map to TRBD1. This receptor was taken from a man between 50 and 75 years old who received an inactivated influenza vaccine. Sequences were derived from PBMCs from blood, sampled around 22 months after vaccination. The CDR3 loop reads CASSPNTGGYYGYTF. For the CDR3, the DNA is TGTGCCAGCAGCCCTAATACAGGGGGCTACTATGGCTACACCTTC.